What follows are 6 T cell receptor beta chains derived from one specimen sequenced in a study of shared clonotypes between healthy human individuals. TCRdb's copy holds only in-frame clones and misses some; the assay was immunoSEQ multiplex PCR. The sample includes more than 2 million clones, 95% of them seen just once. The sample taken for sequencing was naive CD4+ T cells sorted from blood. Subset denoted: CD45RA+ positively selected. The receptors here all came from a man aged 18 to 30 in good health.

The chain has TRBV7-8 and TRBJ1-1; the D gene is possibly TRBD1 (5 bases). Trimming shortened V by 5 bases and J by 1 base, and 8 bases separated the two germline ends. Germline lookup yields CDR1 SGHVS and CDR2 FQNEAQ. The CDR3 runs to 13 residues. CDR3: CASSTTENTEAFF. CDR3 DNA sequence: TGTGCCAGCAGCACGACAGAGAACACTGAAGCTTTCTTT. The full variable domain, completed using reference TRBV7-8 and TRBJ1-1, is GAGVSQSPRYKVAKRGQDVALRCDPISGHVSLFWYQQALGQGPEFLTYFQNEAQLDKSGLPSDRFFAERPEGSVSTLKIQRTQQEDSAVYLCASSTTENTEAFFGQGTRLTVV.

The V call is TRBV9, the J call TRBJ2-7, with TRBD2 identical over 9 bases. From germline, CDR1 is SGDLS and CDR2 YYNGEE. The ends lost 0 bases at V and 0 bases at J; junction bases unmatched: 13. This CDR3 region has 19 residues. In DNA, the CDR3 is TGTGCCAGCAGCGTAGGACCAGCGGGAGCGGGGGGAGGCTCCTACGAGCAGTACTTC. Translated, it gives CASSVGPAGAGGGSYEQYF.

The chain has TRBV5-1 and TRBJ1-2, with no clear D. Germline CDR1 is SGHRS and CDR2 is YFSETQ. The CDR3 spans 15 residues. V lost 1 base and J lost 6, with 16 bases in between. The CDR3 loop reads CASSLLGVGPDGYTF. CDR3 sequence (DNA): TGCGCCAGCAGCTTGTTGGGAGTAGGCCCAGATGGCTACACCTTC. Based on the CDR3 plus reference TRBV5-1 and TRBJ1-2, the full variable domain is KAGVTQTPRYLIKTRGQQVTLSCSPISGHRSVSWYQQTPGQGLQFLFEYFSETQRNKGNFPGRFSGRQFSNSRSEMNVSTLELGDSALYLCASSLLGVGPDGYTFGSGTRLTVV.

V is TRBV7-3 and J is TRBJ1-2; tentatively, D is TRBD1 (5 bases). V was cut by 3 bases and J by 14 bases, with 16 bases left in between. CDR1 and CDR2 from the germline V gene are SGHTA and FQGTGA. This CDR3 contains 12 residues. CDR3 coding DNA: TGTGCCAGCAGCTTGGGGCCTACCCCGGGGACCTTC. It is translated as CASSLGPTPGTF.

J is TRBJ2-7 and V is TRBV27; D unresolved. This CDR3 is 13 amino acids long. V lost 7 bases to trimming and J lost 0 bases, with 10 bases between them. The V gene's germline CDR1 is MNHEY and CDR2 SMNVEV (reference sequence). This chain's CDR3 is CASTSLSSYEQYF. The CDR3 nucleotides are TGTGCCAGCACCTCCTTAAGCTCCTACGAGCAGTACTTC.

This rearrangement joins TRBV5-1 to TRBJ2-6, with D uncertain. V lost 0 bases to trimming and J lost 0 bases, with 10 bases between them. The CDR3 runs 17 residues. Germline CDR1 is SGHRS and CDR2 is YFSETQ. This chain's CDR3 is CASSLGQASSGANVLTF. CDR3 coding DNA: TGCGCCAGCAGCTTGGGGCAGGCCAGCTCTGGGGCCAACGTCCTGACTTTC.